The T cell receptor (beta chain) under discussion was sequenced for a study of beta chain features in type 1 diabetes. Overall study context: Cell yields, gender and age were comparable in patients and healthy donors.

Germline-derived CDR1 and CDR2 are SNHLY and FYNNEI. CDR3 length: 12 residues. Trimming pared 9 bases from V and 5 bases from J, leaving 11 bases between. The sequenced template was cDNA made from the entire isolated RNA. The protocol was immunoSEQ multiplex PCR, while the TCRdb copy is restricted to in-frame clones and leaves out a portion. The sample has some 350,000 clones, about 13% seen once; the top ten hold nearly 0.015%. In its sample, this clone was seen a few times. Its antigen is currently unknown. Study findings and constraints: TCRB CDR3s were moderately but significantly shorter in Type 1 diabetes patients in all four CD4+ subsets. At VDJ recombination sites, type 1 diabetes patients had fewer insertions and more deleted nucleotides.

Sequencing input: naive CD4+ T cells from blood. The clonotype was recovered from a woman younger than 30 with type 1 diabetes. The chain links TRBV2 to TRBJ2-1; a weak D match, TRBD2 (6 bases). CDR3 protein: CARWGLHNEQFF. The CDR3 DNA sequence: TGTGCCAGATGGGGACTCCACAATGAGCAGTTCTTC.